One T cell receptor (beta chain) is described in this entry. Antigen: not known. Sequencing was performed with immunoSEQ multiplex PCR; in TCRdb, only in-frame clones are kept and a portion is missing. The table lists more than 90,000 clones, roughly 92% of them singletons, with more than 0.5% in the top ten. Thawed PBMCs were FACS-sorted into unstimulated CD4+CD25+CD127- regulatory T cells, CD4+CD25- non-regulatory cells, CD4 and CD8 cells. The sample comes from a study of Tregs in tolerant kidney transplant recipients. Overall study findings and caveats: Validation in larger populations is needed because few patients were studied. Biological reproducibility was not directly addressed, but technical replication error appeared minimal. Tregs expanded with activated donor B cells seemed most donor-specific.

The sample taken for sequencing was CD4+ T cells from blood. The TCR sequence derives from a human donor in good health.

CDR3 DNA sequence: TGTGCCTGGAGTCCCCTTGGACAGATCCCGAACACCGGGGAGCTGTTTTTT. Translation: CAWSPLGQIPNTGELFF. The chain couples TRBV30 to TRBJ2-2, with D tentatively TRBD1 (6 bases). Germline loops: CDR1 GTSNPN, CDR2 SVGIG (reference sequence). Trimming removed 2 bases at V and 0 bases at J, with 16 bases between. The CDR3 length is 17 residues.